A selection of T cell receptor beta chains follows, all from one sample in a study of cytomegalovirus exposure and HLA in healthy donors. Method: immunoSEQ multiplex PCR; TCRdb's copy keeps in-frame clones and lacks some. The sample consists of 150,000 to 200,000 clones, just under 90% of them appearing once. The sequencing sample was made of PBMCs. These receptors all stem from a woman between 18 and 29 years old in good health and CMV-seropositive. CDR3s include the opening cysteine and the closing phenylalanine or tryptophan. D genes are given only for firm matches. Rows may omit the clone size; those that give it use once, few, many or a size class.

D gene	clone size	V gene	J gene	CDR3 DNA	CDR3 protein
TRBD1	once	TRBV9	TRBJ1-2	TGTGCCAGCAGCGGCGGGGGCAGGGGGCTGGAGGGCTACACCTTC	CASSGGGRGLEGYTF
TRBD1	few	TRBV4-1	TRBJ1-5	TGCGCCAGCAGCCCAACAGGGGGCATTAGCAATCAGCCCCAGCATTTT	CASSPTGGISNQPQHF
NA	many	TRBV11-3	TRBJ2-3	TGTGCCAGCAGCTTAGCGGGGACAGATACGCAGTATTTT	CASSLAGTDTQYF
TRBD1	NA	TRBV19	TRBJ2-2	TGTGCCAGCCAGACAGGGGAGCTAAACACCGGGGAGCTGTTTTTT	CASQTGELNTGELFF
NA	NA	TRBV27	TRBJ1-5	TGTGCCAGCAGTCGAGGCGATAGCAATCAGCCCCAGCATTTT	CASSRGDSNQPQHF
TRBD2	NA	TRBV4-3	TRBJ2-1	TGCGCCAGCAGCCAAGAGGAACTAGCGGGAGGCAATGAGCAGTTCTTC	CASSQEELAGGNEQFF
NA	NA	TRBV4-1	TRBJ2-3	TGCGCCAGCAGCCAACCCCACCTAGCCACAGATACGCAGTATTTT	CASSQPHLATDTQYF
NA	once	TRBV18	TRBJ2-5	TGTGCCAGCTCACCACCGCGCCCAGGGAAAGAGACCCAGTACTTC	CASSPPRPGKETQYF
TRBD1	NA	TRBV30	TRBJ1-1	TGTGCCTGGGGACAGGGGTCCAATGAAGCTTTCTTT	CAWGQGSNEAFF
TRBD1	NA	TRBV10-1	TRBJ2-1	TGCGCCAGCAGTACGGGACAGGGGGTCGATGAGCAGTTCTTC	CASSTGQGVDEQFF
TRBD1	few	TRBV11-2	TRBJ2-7	TGTGCCAGCAACGGTTTAATGACAGGGTCCTACGAGCAGTACTTC	CASNGLMTGSYEQYF
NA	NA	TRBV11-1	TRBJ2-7	TGTGCCAGCAGCTTTGAGGGCTCCTACGAGCAGTACTTC	CASSFEGSYEQYF
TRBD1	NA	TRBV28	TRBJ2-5	TGTGCCAGCACCCGACAGGGGAAAGAGACCCAGTACTTC	CASTRQGKETQYF
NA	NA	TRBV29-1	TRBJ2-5	TGCAGCCCCGGAGGGGGGGCCGGAGAGACCCAGTACTTC	CSPGGGAGETQYF